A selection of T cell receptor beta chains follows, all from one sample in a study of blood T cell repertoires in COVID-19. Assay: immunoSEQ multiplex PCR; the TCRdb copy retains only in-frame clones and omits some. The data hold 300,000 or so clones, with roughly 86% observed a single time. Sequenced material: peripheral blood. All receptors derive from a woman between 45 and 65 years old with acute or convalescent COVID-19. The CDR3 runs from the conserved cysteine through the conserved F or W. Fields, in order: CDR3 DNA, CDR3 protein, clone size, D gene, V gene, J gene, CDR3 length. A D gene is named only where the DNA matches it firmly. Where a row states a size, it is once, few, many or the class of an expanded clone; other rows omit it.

CDR3 DNA: TGTGCCACCAGTGAGAGCGGGAGGGCCGAAGAGACCCAGTACTTC
CDR3 protein: CATSESGRAEETQYF
clone size: NA
D gene: TRBD2
V gene: TRBV24-1
J gene: TRBJ2-5
CDR3 length: 15

CDR3 DNA: TGTGCTAGTGGTTTGGTCCTAGCGGGAGTTAGCTACAATGAGCAGTTCTTC
CDR3 protein: CASGLVLAGVSYNEQFF
clone size: once
D gene: TRBD2
V gene: TRBV12-5
J gene: TRBJ2-1
CDR3 length: 17

CDR3 DNA: TGTGCCAGCTTGGCAGGGGGAAGAACCACTGAAGCTTTCTTT
CDR3 protein: CASLAGGRTTEAFF
clone size: NA
D gene: TRBD1
V gene: TRBV28
J gene: TRBJ1-1
CDR3 length: 14

CDR3 DNA: TGTGCCAGCAGCGTTTCGGCGGGAGGCTCTTCCTACAATGAGCAGTTCTTC
CDR3 protein: CASSVSAGGSSYNEQFF
clone size: NA
D gene: TRBD2
V gene: TRBV9
J gene: TRBJ2-1
CDR3 length: 17

CDR3 DNA: TGTGCCATCAGTTCGGACAACACGCCGTACTTC
CDR3 protein: CAISSDNTPYF
clone size: NA
D gene: NA
V gene: TRBV10-3
J gene: TRBJ2-7
CDR3 length: 11

CDR3 DNA: TGTGCCAGCAGTTCTACAGGGGGCGCCTATGGCTACACCTTC
CDR3 protein: CASSSTGGAYGYTF
clone size: NA
D gene: TRBD1
V gene: TRBV28
J gene: TRBJ1-2
CDR3 length: 14

CDR3 DNA: TGTGCCAGCAGCATGACAGGGGTTGCCAAAAACATTCAGTACTTC
CDR3 protein: CASSMTGVAKNIQYF
clone size: NA
D gene: TRBD1
V gene: TRBV5-4
J gene: TRBJ2-4
CDR3 length: 15

CDR3 DNA: TGTGCCAGCAGTTCGGGAGTCACAGATACGCAGTATTTT
CDR3 protein: CASSSGVTDTQYF
clone size: NA
D gene: NA
V gene: TRBV11-2
J gene: TRBJ2-3
CDR3 length: 13

CDR3 DNA: TGTGCCAGCAGCCAAGAGGCGCGGGAGGGCCTAGAGACCCAGTACTTC
CDR3 protein: CASSQEAREGLETQYF
clone size: NA
D gene: TRBD2
V gene: TRBV4-2
J gene: TRBJ2-5
CDR3 length: 16

CDR3 DNA: TGTGCCAGCAGCCGTTTTCCGACAGGGGTCGGGGCCAACGTCCTGACTTTC
CDR3 protein: CASSRFPTGVGANVLTF
clone size: NA
D gene: TRBD1
V gene: TRBV7-2
J gene: TRBJ2-6
CDR3 length: 17

CDR3 DNA: TGTGCCAGCAGTTTAAAACAGACCCATTCCTACGAGCAGTACTTC
CDR3 protein: CASSLKQTHSYEQYF
clone size: NA
D gene: NA
V gene: TRBV27
J gene: TRBJ2-7
CDR3 length: 15

CDR3 DNA: TGTGCCAGTAGACGACAGGGGCCCTACAATGAGCAGTTCTTC
CDR3 protein: CASRRQGPYNEQFF
clone size: once
D gene: TRBD1
V gene: TRBV19
J gene: TRBJ2-1
CDR3 length: 14

CDR3 DNA: TGTGCCAGCAGGACAGGGGAATACAATGAGCAGTTCTTC
CDR3 protein: CASRTGEYNEQFF
clone size: NA
D gene: TRBD1
V gene: TRBV6-5
J gene: TRBJ2-1
CDR3 length: 13

CDR3 DNA: TGCGCCAGCAGCTCGACAGGGGTCGGGGAGACCCAGTACTTC
CDR3 protein: CASSSTGVGETQYF
clone size: NA
D gene: TRBD1
V gene: TRBV5-1
J gene: TRBJ2-5
CDR3 length: 14

CDR3 DNA: TGTGCCAGTACCGGGACAGGGGGTTCACCCCTCCACTTT
CDR3 protein: CASTGTGGSPLHF
clone size: once
D gene: TRBD1
V gene: TRBV5-6
J gene: TRBJ1-6
CDR3 length: 13

CDR3 DNA: TGTGCCAGTAGAAAACAGGGGAATGAGCAGTTCTTC
CDR3 protein: CASRKQGNEQFF
clone size: NA
D gene: TRBD1
V gene: TRBV19
J gene: TRBJ2-1
CDR3 length: 12

CDR3 DNA: TGTGCCAGCAGCTTTAGTCAGGGTAGGGAGACCCAGTACTTC
CDR3 protein: CASSFSQGRETQYF
clone size: NA
D gene: NA
V gene: TRBV7-8
J gene: TRBJ2-5
CDR3 length: 14

CDR3 DNA: TGTGCCAGCAGCTTGGTTAGCGGGAACACTGAAGCTTTCTTT
CDR3 protein: CASSLVSGNTEAFF
clone size: NA
D gene: NA
V gene: TRBV5-5
J gene: TRBJ1-1
CDR3 length: 14